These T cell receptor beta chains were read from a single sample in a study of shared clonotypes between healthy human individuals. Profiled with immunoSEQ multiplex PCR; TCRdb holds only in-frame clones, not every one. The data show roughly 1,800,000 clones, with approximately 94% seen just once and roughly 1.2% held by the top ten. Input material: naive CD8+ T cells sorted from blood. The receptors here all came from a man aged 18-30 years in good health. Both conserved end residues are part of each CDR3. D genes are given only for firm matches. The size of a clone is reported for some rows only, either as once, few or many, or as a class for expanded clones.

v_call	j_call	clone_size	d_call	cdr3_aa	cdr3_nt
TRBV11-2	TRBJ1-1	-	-	CASSLGRTEAFF	TGTGCCAGCAGCTTGGGGAGGACTGAAGCTTTCTTT
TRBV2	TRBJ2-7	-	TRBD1	CASSSAPPGQGAWVTNF	TGTGCCAGCAGCTCGGCTCCCCCGGGACAGGGGGCCTGGGTAACCAACTTC
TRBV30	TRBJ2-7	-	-	CAWSDGVEQYF	TGTGCCTGGAGTGACGGGGTCGAGCAGTACTTC
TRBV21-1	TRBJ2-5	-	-	CASGVPTAHLQETQYF	TGTGCCAGCGGTGTCCCTACGGCCCATCTCCAAGAGACCCAGTACTTC
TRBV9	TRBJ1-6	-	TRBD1	CASSASTGRHNSPLHF	TGTGCCAGCAGCGCTTCGACAGGGCGCCATAATTCACCCCTCCACTTT
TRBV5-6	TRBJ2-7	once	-	CASSLIPYEQYF	TGTGCCAGCAGCCTAATCCCCTACGAGCAGTACTTC
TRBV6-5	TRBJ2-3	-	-	CASSGFTGGADTQYF	TGTGCCAGCAGCGGATTTACGGGGGGCGCAGATACGCAGTATTTT
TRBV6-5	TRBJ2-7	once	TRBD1	CASRLGTGNYEQYF	TGTGCCAGCAGGTTAGGGACAGGGAACTACGAGCAGTACTTC
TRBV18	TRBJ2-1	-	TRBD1	CASSNRDRGHNEQFF	TGTGCCAGCTCAAACCGGGACAGGGGACACAATGAGCAGTTCTTC
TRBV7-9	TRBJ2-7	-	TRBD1	CASSQTGDSYEQYF	TGTGCCAGCAGCCAAACTGGGGACAGCTACGAGCAGTACTTC
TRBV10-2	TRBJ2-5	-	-	CASSEPPSETQYF	TGCGCCAGCAGTGAGCCACCTAGTGAGACCCAGTACTTC
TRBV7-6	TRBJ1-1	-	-	CASSFLPNSPHETEAFF	TGTGCCAGCAGCTTCCTCCCTAATAGTCCTCATGAGACTGAAGCTTTCTTT
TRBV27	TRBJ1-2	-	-	CASSSTGSTNYGYTF	TGTGCCAGCAGTTCAACAGGTTCGACTAACTATGGCTACACCTTC
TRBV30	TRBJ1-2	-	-	CAWNGYTF	TGTGCCTGGAATGGCTACACCTTC
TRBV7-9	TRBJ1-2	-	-	CASSLGERDWVGYTF	TGTGCCAGCAGCTTAGGCGAAAGGGATTGGGTTGGCTACACCTTC
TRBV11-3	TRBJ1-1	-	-	CASNRDNTEAFF	TGTGCCAGCAATCGCGATAACACTGAAGCTTTCTTT
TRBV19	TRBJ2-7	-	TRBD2	CASSPVPSGSYEQYF	TGTGCCAGTAGTCCAGTCCCTAGCGGCTCCTACGAGCAGTACTTC
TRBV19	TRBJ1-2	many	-	CASAVGPTGYTF	TGTGCCAGTGCCGTTGGCCCTACGGGCTACACCTTC
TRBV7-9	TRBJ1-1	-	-	CARSLTAGNTEAFF	TGTGCCAGAAGCTTGACAGCCGGGAACACTGAAGCTTTCTTT
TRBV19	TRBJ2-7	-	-	CASSELFTSYEQYF	TGTGCCAGTAGCGAGCTTTTTACAAGCTACGAGCAGTACTTC
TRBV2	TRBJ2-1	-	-	CASSEWSSYNEQFF	TGTGCCAGCAGTGAATGGAGCTCCTACAATGAGCAGTTCTTC
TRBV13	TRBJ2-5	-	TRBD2	CASSPGLAPQETQYF	TGTGCCAGCAGCCCCGGACTAGCCCCCCAAGAGACCCAGTACTTC
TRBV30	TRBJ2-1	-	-	CAWSVREQFF	TGTGCCTGGAGTGTCCGGGAGCAGTTCTTC
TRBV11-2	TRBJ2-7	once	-	CASSLDLNSGLGFYEQYF	TGTGCCAGCAGCTTAGATCTCAATTCGGGGCTCGGATTCTACGAGCAGTACTTC
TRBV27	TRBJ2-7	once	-	CASSLLASVREQYF	TGTGCCAGCAGTTTATTGGCCTCAGTGCGCGAGCAGTACTTC
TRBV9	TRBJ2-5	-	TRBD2	CASSVAGVDETQYF	TGTGCCAGCAGCGTGGCGGGAGTGGATGAGACCCAGTACTTC
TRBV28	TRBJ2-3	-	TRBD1	CASSLYTQRDRGTDTQYF	TGTGCCAGCAGTTTATACACACAACGCGACAGGGGCACAGATACGCAGTATTTT
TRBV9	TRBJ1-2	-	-	CASSGQASMVYGYTF	TGTGCCAGCAGCGGACAGGCCTCCATGGTTTATGGCTACACCTTC